Listed below are T cell receptor beta chains from one sample, sequenced in a study of regulatory dendritic cells for organ transplantation. For these receptors, no antigen is known. TCRdb's copy holds only in-frame clones and misses some; the assay was immunoSEQ multiplex PCR. This sample yields about 20,000 clones, of which 70% to 90% are seen a single time; 0.55% to 0.85% belongs to the top ten. The sample taken for sequencing was naive CD4+ T cells from blood cultured with regulatory dendritic cells. The receptors were sampled from a human donor in good health. CDR3s include the opening cysteine and the closing phenylalanine or tryptophan. The D gene is left open where the match is weak. Part of the rows lack a size; the others show once, few, many or a class for expanded clones.

CDR3 DNA: TGCGCCAGCAGCCAAGAAGCAGGGGGAGAGACCCAGTACTTC; CDR3 protein: CASSQEAGGETQYF; V gene: TRBV4-3; J gene: TRBJ2-5; clone size: NA; D gene: TRBD1; CDR3 length: 14
CDR3 DNA: TGTGCCAGCAGCTTAGCAGGGGGAGGCGGAGGGGAGCTGTTTTTT; CDR3 protein: CASSLAGGGGGELFF; V gene: TRBV7-2; J gene: TRBJ2-2; clone size: NA; D gene: NA; CDR3 length: 15
CDR3 DNA: TGTGCCAGCAGTTACCAGGGGGTGAGGAAAGAGACCCAGTACTTC; CDR3 protein: CASSYQGVRKETQYF; V gene: TRBV6-5; J gene: TRBJ2-5; clone size: NA; D gene: TRBD1; CDR3 length: 15
CDR3 DNA: TGTGCCAGCAGCTTTTCGGGGGAGAAAACCACAGATACGCAGTATTTT; CDR3 protein: CASSFSGEKTTDTQYF; V gene: TRBV9; J gene: TRBJ2-3; clone size: NA; D gene: NA; CDR3 length: 16
CDR3 DNA: TGCGCCAGCAGCCAAGAGAGTAGATCCTCCTACAATGAGCAGTTCTTC; CDR3 protein: CASSQESRSSYNEQFF; V gene: TRBV4-3; J gene: TRBJ2-1; clone size: few; D gene: NA; CDR3 length: 16
CDR3 DNA: TGTGCCAGTAGCAGGGCTCGGACTGAAGCTTTCTTT; CDR3 protein: CASSRARTEAFF; V gene: TRBV19; J gene: TRBJ1-1; clone size: NA; D gene: NA; CDR3 length: 12
CDR3 DNA: TGTGCCAGTAGTTTCCAGGGATTTCAGAGCAATCAGCCCCAGCATTTT; CDR3 protein: CASSFQGFQSNQPQHF; V gene: TRBV19; J gene: TRBJ1-5; clone size: NA; D gene: NA; CDR3 length: 16
CDR3 DNA: TGTGCCAGCAGCGTAGCCGGGACTGCCTACGAGCAGTACTTC; CDR3 protein: CASSVAGTAYEQYF; V gene: TRBV9; J gene: TRBJ2-7; clone size: NA; D gene: NA; CDR3 length: 14
CDR3 DNA: TGTGCCAGCAGCCAGATAGGGAGCCGAGAGACCCAGTACTTC; CDR3 protein: CASSQIGSRETQYF; V gene: TRBV5-4; J gene: TRBJ2-5; clone size: NA; D gene: NA; CDR3 length: 14
CDR3 DNA: TGTGCCAGCAGCTTAATCTGGGACCCCGCTAACTATGGCTACACCTTC; CDR3 protein: CASSLIWDPANYGYTF; V gene: TRBV7-2; J gene: TRBJ1-2; clone size: NA; D gene: NA; CDR3 length: 16
CDR3 DNA: TGTGCCAGCAGTGGGGGAGTGAACAGGATAAACACCGGGGAGCTGTTTTTT; CDR3 protein: CASSGGVNRINTGELFF; V gene: TRBV25-1; J gene: TRBJ2-2; clone size: NA; D gene: NA; CDR3 length: 17
CDR3 DNA: TGTGCCAGCATCTTGGGAACAGACTTAGAGACCCAGTACTTC; CDR3 protein: CASILGTDLETQYF; V gene: TRBV27; J gene: TRBJ2-5; clone size: NA; D gene: NA; CDR3 length: 14
CDR3 DNA: TGTGCCAGCTCACCGTTTGCAGGCGGCACAGATACGCAGTATTTT; CDR3 protein: CASSPFAGGTDTQYF; V gene: TRBV18; J gene: TRBJ2-3; clone size: NA; D gene: NA; CDR3 length: 15
CDR3 DNA: TGTGCCAGCAGCGAGGACTTGGTACAAGAGACCCAGTACTTC; CDR3 protein: CASSEDLVQETQYF; V gene: TRBV9; J gene: TRBJ2-5; clone size: NA; D gene: NA; CDR3 length: 14